This record covers a single TCR beta chain. What it recognizes is unknown. The table came from immunoSEQ multiplex PCR; TCRdb's copy has only in-frame clones and leaves some out. The sample has under 80,000 clones, roughly 85% seen once. This sample was taken from a study of a mutant IDH1 vaccine in newly diagnosed glioma. The study, taken as a whole, reports: Variations in leading peripheral T cell clonotypes appeared to have no connection with pseudoprogression.

Time point of the sample: baseline, week 1 (first vaccination visit). Treatment denoted: pre-vaccination baseline after standard-of-care therapy. The receptor comes from a man aged 25 to 45 with glioma. The sample was PBMCs, taken from a glioma patient treated with radiotherapy, temozolomide or both.

This CDR3 reads CASSLRLRGAKNIQYF. The DNA of the CDR3 is TGCGCCAGCAGCTTGAGACTACGGGGGGCGAAAAACATTCAGTACTTC. The V gene is TRBV5-1, the J gene TRBJ2-4; D possibly corresponds to TRBD2 (7 bases). V lost 1 base, J lost 4 bases, and 15 bases lay in between. CDR1 is SGHRS, CDR2 YFSETQ, per germline. This CDR3 region has 16 residues.